This passage covers 11 T cell receptor beta chains from one sample sequenced in a study of CD8 T cells in ankylosing spondylitis. TCRdb re-derived calls from the 5' RACE reads in MiXCR, one entry per CDR3 protein. Of about 140,000 distinct CDR3 sequences in the sample, 25% to 35% were seen once. The sequencing sample was made of synovial fluid, either unsorted or a sorted T cell fraction (not recorded which). The receptors were gathered from a male donor with ankylosing spondylitis.

J is TRBJ1-5 and V is TRBV4-3; D is undetermined. This CDR3 contains 15 residues. Germline CDR1 LGHNA, CDR2 YSLEER. Trimming took 1 base from V and 2 from J, leaving 9 bases between them. CDR3: CASSQVPGGNQPQHF. The CDR3 DNA sequence: TGCGCCAGCAGCCAAGTACCGGGTGGCAATCAGCCCCAGCATTTT.

This clonotype was detected many times. The V and J genes are TRBV4-2 and TRBJ1-6, with D possibly being TRBD1 (6 bases). The length of the CDR3 is 16 residues. Germline V gene data show CDR1 as LGHNA and CDR2 as YNFKEQ. V was shortened by 1 base and J by 6 bases, with 13 bases between the two germline ends. The CDR3 DNA reads as TGTGCCAGCAGCCAAGCAGTACAGGGCGCTAATTCACCCCTCCACTTT. Amino acids: CASSQAVQGANSPLHF.

This clonotype was detected only a few times. The gene calls are TRBV5-5 and TRBJ2-7, with 14 nucleotides matching TRBD2. Unmatched junction bases numbered 4, after V lost 0 bases and J lost 2 bases. Germline V gene lookup returns CDR1 SGHKS and CDR2 YYEKEE (reference sequence). The CDR3 has 17 amino acids. In DNA, the CDR3 is TGTGCCAGCAGCTTGGCACCGACTAGCGGGGGGGCCTACGAGCAGTACTTC. It codes for CASSLAPTSGGAYEQYF.

The chain carries TRBV3-1 and TRBJ2-7; 10 bases map to TRBD2. V dropped 1 base and J dropped 4; count of bases not matched to a gene: 7. The germline gives CDR1 LGHDT, CDR2 YNNKEL (reference sequence). The CDR3 is 16 residues long. The CDR3 reads CASSQGPAGGPYEQYF. DNA of the CDR3: TGTGCCAGCAGCCAAGGTCCAGCGGGAGGGCCGTACGAGCAGTACTTC.

The chain combines TRBV9 with TRBJ2-3; the match to TRBD2 covers 14 bases. This CDR3 is built from 19 residues. With V trimmed by 4 bases and J by 0 bases, 10 bases remained unmatched. Germline values: CDR1 SGDLS, CDR2 YYNGEE. The CDR3 loop reads CASSRAGLAGDTSTDTQYF. The DNA for the CDR3 is TGTGCCAGCAGCAGAGCGGGACTAGCGGGGGACACTAGCACAGATACGCAGTATTTT.

This chain joins TRBV5-1 and TRBJ1-1; no reliable D call. CDR3 length: 15 amino acids. Trimming shortened V by 4 bases and J by 1 base, and 14 bases separated the two germline ends. Germline values: CDR1 SGHRS, CDR2 YFSETQ. The CDR3 region has the DNA TGCGCCAGCAGCCGTTCAAGAGGTCCGAACACTGAAGCTTTCTTT. Its translation is CASSRSRGPNTEAFF.

This clonotype was seen ten or more times. This sequence joins TRBV2 and TRBJ1-6; 9 bases fit TRBD1. This CDR3 has 16 amino acids. The V segment lost 6 bases and the J segment 9 bases; nucleotides outside the gene matches: 12. Germline V gives CDR1 SNHLY, CDR2 FYNNEI. DNA for the CDR3: TGTGCCAGCAGGCTCAACCTGGACAGGGGCGGTTCACCCCTCCACTTT. This codes for CASRLNLDRGGSPLHF. Full variable domain (missing parts from reference TRBV2 and TRBJ1-6): EPEVTQTPSHQVTQMGQEVILRCVPISNHLYFYWYRQILGQKVEFLVSFYNNEISEKSEIFDDQFSVERPDGSNFTLKIRSTKLEDSAMYFCASRLNLDRGGSPLHFGNGTRLTVT.

The genes are TRBV18 and TRBJ1-6; possible D gene TRBD1, 6 bases. Germline V lookup: CDR1 KGHSH, CDR2 LQKENI. Trimming left V 0 bases short and J 1 base short, with 7 bases between. This CDR3 spans 16 amino acids. The CDR3 DNA follows: TGTGCCAGCTCACCACCGACAGGTTCCTATAATTCACCCCTCCACTTT. Its protein is CASSPPTGSYNSPLHF.

The chain couples TRBV12-3 or TRBV12-4 to TRBJ2-7; 12 nucleotides match TRBD2. The CDR3 runs 14 residues. J was trimmed by 3 bases and V by 5 bases; bases with no gene match: 2. The CDR3 sequence: CASSRTSGVYEQYF. CDR3 DNA: TGTGCCAGCAGTAGGACTAGCGGGGTCTACGAGCAGTACTTC.

This clonotype occurred a few times. This chain uses TRBV20-1 with TRBJ2-5; the match to TRBD2 covers 11 bases. CDR1 is DFQATT, CDR2 SNEGSKA, per germline (reference sequence). V was clipped by 5 bases and J by 5 bases; unmatched bases: 7. The CDR3 is made up of 14 amino acids. In nucleotides, the CDR3 is TGCAGTGCTCAGCTAGCGGGAGGATCTGAGACCCAGTACTTC. Protein: CSAQLAGGSETQYF.

This clonotype has only a few counts. CDR3 loop: CASSLDPGARWGNYGYTF. In nucleotides, the CDR3 is TGCGCCAGCAGCTTGGACCCGGGGGCGCGTTGGGGAAACTATGGCTACACCTTC. The chain links TRBV5-1 to TRBJ1-2; a possible D gene is TRBD1 (6 bases). Germline values: CDR1 SGHRS, CDR2 YFSETQ. The V gene lost 0 bases and the J gene lost 2 bases, with 20 bases spanning the gap. The CDR3 runs 18 residues.